Following are 18 T cell receptor beta chains from one sample sequenced in a study of cytomegalovirus exposure and HLA in healthy donors. PCR primers comprised 60 Vbeta and 13 Jbeta primers. TCRdb keeps only in-frame clones here, not all; method: immunoSEQ multiplex PCR. The sample carries 140,000 to 150,000 clones, approximately 82% recorded once. The sequenced sample consisted of PBMCs. All receptors derive from a woman aged 60-75 years in good health and CMV-seropositive.

This clone was counted only a few times. The chain links TRBV7-9 to TRBJ1-2; TRBD1 is a possible D gene (5 bases). V was pared by 0 bases and J by 3 bases, with 8 bases between. The CDR3 extends over 14 amino acids. Germline V gives CDR1 SEHNR, CDR2 FQNEAQ (reference sequence). CDR3 loop: CASSLATEYYGYTF. CDR3 nucleotides: TGTGCCAGCAGCTTAGCGACAGAGTACTATGGCTACACCTTC.

The rearrangement joins TRBV18 to TRBJ2-5; no clear D. Looked up from germline, CDR1 is KGHSH and CDR2 is LQKENI. The CDR3 covers 15 residues. The V end was cut by 0 bases, the J end by 1 base, with 9 bases between. As DNA, the CDR3 is TGTGCCAGCTCACCACCGCAACTAACCCAAGAGACCCAGTACTTC. This encodes CASSPPQLTQETQYF.

V and J are TRBV7-3 and TRBJ2-5; a weak D match, TRBD2 (5 bases). The CDR3 sequence is 14 residues long. Trimming shortened V by 5 bases and J by 7 bases, and 17 bases separated the two germline ends. Germline CDR1 and CDR2: SGHTA and FQGTGA. The CDR3 loop reads CASSRELVGGTQYF. The CDR3 DNA follows: TGTGCCAGCAGCAGAGAACTAGTAGGTGGGACCCAGTACTTC.

The rearrangement uses TRBV19 and TRBJ1-4; a possible D gene is TRBD1 (5 bases). Looked up from germline, CDR1 is LNHDA and CDR2 is SQIVND (reference sequence). Trimming took 3 bases from V and 14 from J, leaving 16 bases between them. This CDR3 contains 13 residues. The CDR3 DNA sequence: TGTGCCAGTAGTATCACTTCGGGGGAAGCGCTGTTTTTT. As protein: CASSITSGEALFF.

The V call is TRBV7-9, the J call TRBJ2-5; D perhaps matches TRBD2 (6 bases). The CDR3 covers 15 residues. Germline-derived CDR1 and CDR2 are SEHNR and FQNEAQ (reference sequence). Trimming removed 4 bases from V and 5 bases from J, with 17 bases in between. For the CDR3, the DNA is TGTGCCAGCAGCTCCACAGGTCGGGGGTCGGAGACCCAGTACTTC. It translates to CASSSTGRGSETQYF.

A few counts support this clone. Other DNA sequences in this specimen translate into the identical CDR3. This rearrangement joins TRBV28 to TRBJ1-5, with D perhaps TRBD1 (5 bases). V shed 6 bases and J shed 4 bases, with 7 bases lying between them. CDR1 is MDHEN, CDR2 SYDVKM, per germline. CDR3 length: 12 residues. CDR3 nucleotide sequence: TGTGCCAGCAGCCAGGGTAATCAGCCCCAGCATTTT. Its translation: CASSQGNQPQHF.

The chain uses TRBV11-3 and TRBJ2-5, with a possible D match to TRBD2 (5 bases). V dropped 0 bases and J dropped 4 bases, with 12 bases sitting between them. Per germline, CDR1 SGHNT and CDR2 YENEEA. The CDR3 runs to 15 residues. This CDR3 reads CASSLDLDGGETQYF. CDR3 nucleotide sequence: TGTGCCAGCAGCTTAGATCTGGACGGAGGAGAGACCCAGTACTTC.

This chain joins TRBV2 and TRBJ1-2, with a weak D call TRBD1 (5 bases). Germline V lookup: CDR1 SNHLY, CDR2 FYNNEI. Trimming took 7 bases from V and 1 from J, leaving 16 bases between them. This CDR3 has 15 amino acids. The CDR3 bases are TGTGCCAGCACATCCGCGGGGGTACTTAACTATGGCTACACCTTC. Protein: CASTSAGVLNYGYTF.

This sequence joins TRBV5-6 and TRBJ2-5, with D perhaps TRBD1 (5 bases). The CDR3 is made up of 15 amino acids. V was trimmed by 1 base and J by 5 bases, leaving 15 bases between them. In germline, CDR1 is SGHDT, CDR2 YYEEEE. The CDR3 spells CASSLLGRAAETQYF. In nucleotides, the CDR3 is TGTGCCAGCAGCTTGTTAGGCAGGGCCGCCGAGACCCAGTACTTC.

In this sample, this clone turned up once. The chain carries TRBV28 and TRBJ1-2; D remains unclear. The CDR3 length is 11 residues. Germline loops: CDR1 MDHEN, CDR2 SYDVKM. Deletions cut 4 bases from V and 14 bases from J, with 14 bases between. The chain's CDR3 is CASSSTPGRTF. The DNA for the CDR3 is TGTGCCAGCAGTTCGACACCCGGGAGGACCTTC.

This sequence joins TRBV30 and TRBJ2-7; D is possibly TRBD2 (6 bases). The germline V gene has CDR1 GTSNPN and CDR2 SVGIG (reference sequence). The V and J ends lost 0 bases and 6 bases respectively, with 6 bases between them. The CDR3 consists of 11 residues. The CDR3 is CAWSVAGEQYF. DNA of the CDR3: TGTGCCTGGAGTGTAGCGGGCGAGCAGTACTTC.

The rearrangement uses TRBV5-4 and TRBJ2-6; possibly TRBD1 for D (6 bases). This CDR3 is built from 16 residues. The V gene's germline CDR1 is SGHNT and CDR2 YYREEE (reference sequence). V was cut by 1 base and J by 1 base, with 9 bases left in between. The CDR3 loop reads CASSLSGQSGANVLTF. The CDR3 DNA is TGTGCCAGCAGCTTGAGTGGACAGTCTGGGGCCAACGTCCTGACTTTC.

This chain joins TRBV5-1 and TRBJ2-5; no firm D call. CDR1 is SGHRS and CDR2 is YFSETQ in the germline V gene. V was shortened by 4 bases and J by 3 bases, with 10 bases between the two germline ends. The CDR3 covers 13 residues. The CDR3 nucleotides are TGCGCCAGCAGCCCGCTCACTAAAGAGACCCAGTACTTC. Encoded protein: CASSPLTKETQYF.

This sequence joins TRBV28 and TRBJ1-4; tentative D call: TRBD1 (6 bases). The germline CDR1 and CDR2 sequences are MDHEN and SYDVKM. Trimming removed 1 base from V and 8 bases from J, with 11 bases in between. This CDR3 has 14 amino acids. The CDR3 sequence is CASSLSQGQEKLFF. CDR3 nucleotide sequence: TGTGCCAGCAGTTTATCCCAGGGACAAGAAAAACTGTTTTTT.

The chain uses TRBV19 and TRBJ1-5; D gene ambiguous. V lost 1 base, J lost 3 bases, and 4 bases lay in between. Germline CDR1 LNHDA, CDR2 SQIVND (reference sequence). The length of the CDR3 is 13 residues. The DNA for the CDR3 is TGTGCCAGTAGTATAGCTCCCAATCAGCCCCAGCATTTT. Translated: CASSIAPNQPQHF. The complete variable domain, with remaining parts taken from reference TRBV19 and TRBJ1-5, reads DGGITQSPKYLFRKEGQNVTLSCEQNLNHDAMYWYRQDPGQGLRLIYYSQIVNDFQKGDIAEGYSVSREKKESFPLTVTSAQKNPTAFYLCASSIAPNQPQHFGDGTRLSIL.

The chain has TRBV29-1 and TRBJ2-3; maybe TRBD2 (6 bases). Trimming removed 6 bases at V and 4 bases at J, with 8 bases between. In germline, CDR1 is SQVTM, CDR2 ANQGSEA. This CDR3 has 11 amino acids. As DNA, the CDR3 is TGCAGCGTCGGGGGTGCAGATACGCAGTATTTT. Translated, it gives CSVGGADTQYF.

This clone was counted between two and nine times. The V and J genes are TRBV5-1 and TRBJ2-5, with 9 bases identical to TRBD1. Germline loops: CDR1 SGHRS, CDR2 YFSETQ. Trimming cost V 4 bases and J 5 bases; bases outside gene matches: 6. The CDR3 has 14 residues. CDR3 nucleotide sequence: TGCGCCAGCAGCGCCGGACAGGGGATGGAGACCCAGTACTTC. Its translation: CASSAGQGMETQYF.

The chain links TRBV15 to TRBJ2-7; a weak D match, TRBD1 (5 bases). The CDR3 consists of 15 residues. Germline assignment: CDR1 LNHNV and CDR2 YYDKDF (reference sequence). Trimming cost V 0 bases and J 7 bases, with 16 bases left between them. In nucleotides, the CDR3 is TGTGCCACCAGCAGAGAGGCAGGGATACGGGCGGAGCAGTACTTC. This encodes CATSREAGIRAEQYF.